The sequence of this TCR beta chain was determined in a study of T cells expressing NK-cell markers. Background on the study: The authors derived TCR beta repertoires from sorted CD3+CD56+NKG2C+, CD3+CD56+NKG2C- and CD3+CD56-NKG2C+ T cells. Within the sequenced cohort of eight donors, seven exhibited HCMV seropositivity and one was seronegative.

Synthesis of TCR beta cDNA relied on 5'RACE template switching carrying UMIs. TCRdb reanalyzed the 5' RACE reads, giving one entry per CDR3 protein sequence and no DNA. This sample contains more than 90,000 distinct CDR3 sequences. Germline loops: CDR1 MDHEN, CDR2 SYDVKM. The length of the CDR3 is 16 residues. The genes are TRBV28 and TRBJ2-1; the D call of TRBD2 rests on TCRdb alone, since no DNA is present to check it. Sample: blood T cells: a sorted CD56 or NKG2C T cell subset, CD4+ or CD8+ T cells, or bulk PBMC T cells (not recorded which). This clonotype was sampled from a woman aged 18 to 75 in good health. This CDR3 is CASSPTLAGGYNEQFF.